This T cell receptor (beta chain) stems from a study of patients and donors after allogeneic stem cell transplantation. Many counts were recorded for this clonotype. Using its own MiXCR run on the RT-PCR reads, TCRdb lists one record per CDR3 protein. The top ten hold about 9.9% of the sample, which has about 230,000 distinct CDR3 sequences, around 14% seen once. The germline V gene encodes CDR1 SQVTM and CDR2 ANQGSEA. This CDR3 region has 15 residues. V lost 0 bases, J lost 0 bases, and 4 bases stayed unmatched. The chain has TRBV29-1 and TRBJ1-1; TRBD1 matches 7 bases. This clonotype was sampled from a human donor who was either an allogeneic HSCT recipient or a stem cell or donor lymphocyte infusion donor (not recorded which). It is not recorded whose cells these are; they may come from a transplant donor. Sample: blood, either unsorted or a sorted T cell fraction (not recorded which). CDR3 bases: TGCAGCGTTGAAGAACCAACAGGGGTGAACACTGAAGCTTTCTTT. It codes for CSVEEPTGVNTEAFF.